These 3 T cell receptor beta chains originate from one sample sequenced in a study of a mutant IDH1 vaccine in newly diagnosed glioma. Using immunoSEQ multiplex PCR, the repertoire was profiled, and TCRdb retains in-frame clones only, with some absent. Of 40,000 to 50,000 clones listed, 82% are singletons. These receptors' antigens are unknown. Time point reported: week 47, end of study. Every vaccination contained 300 ug of the mutant IDH1 20-mer peptide and was paired with topical imiquimod. Sequencing was performed on PBMCs, taken from a glioma patient whose treatment included an IDH1 peptide vaccine. All receptors come from a man between 18 and 35 years old with glioma. Some clones in this sample may be carry-over from other donors' samples.

This chain uses TRBV4-3 with TRBJ1-1; 8 nucleotides line up with TRBD1. V shed 3 bases, J shed 8 bases, and the junction held 5 bases outside the gene matches. The germline gives CDR1 LGHNA, CDR2 YSLEER. The CDR3 runs to 13 residues. The CDR3 region has the DNA TGCGCCAGCAGCCACCTCGGGACAGGAGAAGCTTTCTTT. Residues: CASSHLGTGEAFF.

The chain combines TRBV29-1 with TRBJ1-4; unclear D gene. This CDR3 spans 14 amino acids. The ends were cut back, 4 bases at V and 5 bases at J, with 14 bases in the middle. Germline lookup yields CDR1 SQVTM and CDR2 ANQGSEA. The CDR3 sequence is CSVVAIDRNEKLFF. In DNA form, the CDR3 reads TGCAGCGTTGTGGCCATTGATCGGAATGAAAAACTGTTTTTT.

This sequence joins TRBV10-1 and TRBJ2-7; perhaps TRBD2 as D (5 bases). V dropped 2 bases and J dropped 3 bases, with 14 bases sitting between them. Germline loops: CDR1 WNHNN, CDR2 SYGVQD (reference sequence). This CDR3 comprises 15 residues. Here the CDR3 reads CASSEPGSNLYEQYF. For the CDR3, the DNA is TGCGCCAGCAGTGAGCCGGGGTCGAATCTCTACGAGCAGTACTTC.